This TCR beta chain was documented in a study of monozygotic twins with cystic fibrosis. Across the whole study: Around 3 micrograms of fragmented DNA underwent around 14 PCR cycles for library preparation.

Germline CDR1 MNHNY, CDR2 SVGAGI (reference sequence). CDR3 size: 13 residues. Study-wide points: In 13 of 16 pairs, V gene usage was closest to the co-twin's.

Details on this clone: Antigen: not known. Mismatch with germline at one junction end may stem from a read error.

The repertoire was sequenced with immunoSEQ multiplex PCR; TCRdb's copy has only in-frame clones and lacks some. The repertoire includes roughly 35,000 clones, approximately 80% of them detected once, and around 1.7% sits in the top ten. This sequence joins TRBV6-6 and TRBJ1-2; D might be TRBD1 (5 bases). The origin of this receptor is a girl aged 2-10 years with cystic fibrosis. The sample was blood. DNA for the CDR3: TGTGCCAGCACTTACCAGGGTAACTATGGCTACACCTTC. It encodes CASTYQGNYGYTF.